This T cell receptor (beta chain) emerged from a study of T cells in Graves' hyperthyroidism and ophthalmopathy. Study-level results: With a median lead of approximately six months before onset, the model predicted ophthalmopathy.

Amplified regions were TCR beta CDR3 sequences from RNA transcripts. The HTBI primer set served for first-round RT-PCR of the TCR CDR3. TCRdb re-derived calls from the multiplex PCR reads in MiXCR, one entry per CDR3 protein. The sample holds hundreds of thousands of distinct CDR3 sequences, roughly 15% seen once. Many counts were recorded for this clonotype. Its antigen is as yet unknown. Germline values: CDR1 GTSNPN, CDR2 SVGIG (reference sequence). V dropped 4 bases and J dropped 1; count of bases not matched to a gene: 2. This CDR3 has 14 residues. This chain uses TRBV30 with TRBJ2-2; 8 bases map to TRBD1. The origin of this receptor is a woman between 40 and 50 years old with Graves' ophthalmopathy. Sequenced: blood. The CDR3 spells CAWKDRENTGELFF. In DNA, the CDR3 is TGTGCCTGGAAGGACAGGGAGAACACCGGGGAGCTGTTTTTT.